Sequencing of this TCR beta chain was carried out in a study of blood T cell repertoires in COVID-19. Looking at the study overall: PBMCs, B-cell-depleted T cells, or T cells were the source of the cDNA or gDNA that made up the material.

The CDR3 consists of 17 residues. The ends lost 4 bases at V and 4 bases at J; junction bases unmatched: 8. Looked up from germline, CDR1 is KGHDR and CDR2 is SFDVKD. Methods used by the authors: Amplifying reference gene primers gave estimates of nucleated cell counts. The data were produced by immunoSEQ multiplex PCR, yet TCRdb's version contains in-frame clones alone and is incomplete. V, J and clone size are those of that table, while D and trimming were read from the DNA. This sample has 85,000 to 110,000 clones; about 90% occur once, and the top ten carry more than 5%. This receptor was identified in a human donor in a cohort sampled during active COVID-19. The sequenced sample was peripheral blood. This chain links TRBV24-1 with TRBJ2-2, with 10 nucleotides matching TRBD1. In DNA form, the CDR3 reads TGTGCCACCAGTGACATCCGCGGGACAGGGGTCACCGGGGAGCTGTTTTTT. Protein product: CATSDIRGTGVTGELFF.